A single sample is the source of the 17 T cell receptor beta chains below, sequenced in a study of circulating CD8 cells and anti-PD-1 response in melanoma. Live CD3+CD8+TCRalphabeta+ cells were sorted into four subsets by PD-1 and/or TIGIT. Using roughly 16 ng of total RNA, TCR libraries were made with the QIAseq Immune Repertoire TCR panel. Using its own MiXCR run on the reads, TCRdb lists one record per CDR3 protein. The sample has about 420 distinct CDR3 sequences; about 4.4% are singletons. The material sequenced was CD8+ T cells from PBMCs, taken at baseline or after one month of anti-PD-1 therapy (not recorded which). The receptor set was obtained from a human donor with melanoma.

This clonotype is deemed medium-sized. The rearrangement links TRBV28 to TRBJ1-1; 7 bases agree with TRBD1. J lost 7 bases, V lost 4 bases, and 12 bases had no gene match. This CDR3 is built from 15 residues. CDR1 is MDHEN, CDR2 SYDVKM, per germline. This chain's CDR3 is CASSSLTGLALEAFF. Here the CDR3 DNA reads TGTGCCAGCAGTTCCTTGACAGGGCTCGCTCTTGAAGCTTTCTTT.

By share, this clonotype ranks as large (0.1 to 1%). The chain links TRBV28 to TRBJ2-4, with D possibly matching TRBD2 (5 bases). V was cut by 2 bases and J by 5 bases, with 10 bases left in between. Per germline, CDR1 MDHEN and CDR2 SYDVKM. The CDR3 is made up of 14 amino acids. Written as DNA, the CDR3 is TGTGCCAGCAGTTTAGCGGGCTCGGAAAACATTCAGTACTTC. Translated: CASSLAGSENIQYF.

This clonotype is large (0.1 to 1%) in the sample. The chain has TRBV6-5 and TRBJ2-3; a weak D match, TRBD1 (6 bases). The germline CDR1 and CDR2 sequences are MNHEY and SVGAGI. The CDR3 covers 13 residues. The V end lost 6 bases, the J end lost 5 bases, and 12 bases lay between the germline ends. CDR3 sequence (DNA): TGTGCCAGCAGCGTACGACAGGAAGATACGCAGTATTTT. This translates into CASSVRQEDTQYF.

This clonotype is classed as medium-sized. As the CDR3 is not closed by the conserved phenylalanine or tryptophan, this likely results from a read error. The chain uses TRBV10-3 and TRBJ2-7; TRBD1 is a possible D gene (5 bases). CDR3 length: 15 residues. Germline V gene data show CDR1 as ENHRY and CDR2 as SYGVKD. Trimming stripped 0 bases from V and 4 bases from J, with 13 bases between. Here the CDR3 reads CAISESGRARYEQYL. In DNA, the CDR3 is TGTGCCATCAGTGAGTCGGGCAGGGCCCGATACGAGCAGTACCTC.

This clonotype was detected a few times. This could be a read error, since a much larger clone is one nucleotide away. The chain employs TRBV7-3 and TRBJ2-1, with TRBD2 matching over 7 bases. Looked up from germline, CDR1 is SGHTA and CDR2 is FQGTGA. This CDR3 region has 16 residues. The DNA of the CDR3 is TGTGCCAGCAGCTTGGGGTGGGAGGGCTCCTACAATAAGCAGTTCTTC. Protein product: CASSLGWEGSYNKQFF.

This clonotype is classed as large. The gene calls are TRBV7-2 and TRBJ2-1, with TRBD2 matching over 7 bases. Germline CDR1 and CDR2: SGHTA and FQGNSA. V trimming: 1 base; J trimming: 2 bases; junction bases outside the gene matches: 2. The CDR3 consists of 15 residues. The CDR3 nucleotides read TGTGCCAGCAGCTTAGACCGGGGGGCCTACAATGAGCAGTTCTTC. Translated, it gives CASSLDRGAYNEQFF.

By share of the sample, this clonotype is large. At one end the junction does not follow the germline gene, possibly because of a read error. V is TRBV12-3 or TRBV12-4 and J is TRBJ1-1; D is possibly TRBD1 (5 bases). This CDR3 is 12 amino acids long. The CDR3 region has the DNA TGTGCCAGCAGCCAAGGTGGGACGGGGATGATCTTT. Translating it yields CASSQGGTGMIF.

This clonotype was detected a few times. The chain combines TRBV27 with TRBJ1-2, with 7 bases fitting TRBD1. The CDR3 covers 14 residues. V lost 6 bases and J lost 4; bases outside the gene matches: 8. Germline-derived CDR1 and CDR2 are MNHEY and SMNVEV (reference sequence). Written as DNA, the CDR3 is TGTGCCAGCAGGGAACAGGGGAACCTCTATGGCTACACCTTC. Translated: CASREQGNLYGYTF.

By its share, this clonotype is large. This sequence joins TRBV12-3 or TRBV12-4 and TRBJ2-1, with TRBD2 matching 10 bases. The J segment lost 6 bases and the V segment lost 5 bases, leaving 7 bases of the junction unmatched. There are 15 residues in the CDR3. The CDR3 here is CASSAPGLASNEQFF. The CDR3 region has the DNA TGTGCCAGCAGTGCCCCGGGACTAGCGAGCAATGAGCAGTTCTTC.

Sample share makes this clonotype large. The chain combines TRBV29-1 with TRBJ1-2; D is perhaps TRBD1 (6 bases). V was trimmed by 1 base and J by 8 bases, leaving 17 bases between them. The CDR3 sequence is 14 residues long. Germline lookup yields CDR1 SQVTM and CDR2 ANQGSEA. CDR3 residues: CSVEAVSGALGYTF. For the CDR3, the DNA is TGCAGCGTTGAAGCGGTTTCAGGGGCGCTGGGCTACACCTTC.

This clonotype is classed as large. The chain combines TRBV9 with TRBJ2-3; either TRBD1 or TRBD2 may supply D (6 bases each). This CDR3 is built from 14 residues. V was pared by 3 bases and J by 5 bases, with 13 bases between. The V gene's germline CDR1 is SGDLS and CDR2 YYNGEE. The DNA for the CDR3 is TGTGCCAGCAGCGAGAAGGGGGGCTTAGATACGCAGTATTTT. It specifies CASSEKGGLDTQYF.

This clonotype is deemed hyperexpanded. V gene TRBV19 combines with J gene TRBJ2-2; the match to TRBD2 covers 10 bases. Germline CDR1 LNHDA, CDR2 SQIVND (reference sequence). The trim removed 4 bases at V and 5 bases at J, leaving 7 bases unmatched. The CDR3 is 16 residues long. DNA of the CDR3: TGTGCCAGTAGTAATCCCGGGACTAGCGCAACCGGGGAGCTGTTTTTT. It codes for CASSNPGTSATGELFF.

This clonotype counts as medium-sized (0.01 to 0.1%). This rearrangement joins TRBV29-1 to TRBJ2-1; D is unresolved. The V gene's germline CDR1 is SQVTM and CDR2 ANQGSEA. The CDR3 spans 11 residues. V shed 5 bases and J shed 7 bases, with 9 bases lying between them. The CDR3 DNA sequence: TGCAGCGTTCCCACATGGAATGAGCAGTTCTTC. Amino acids: CSVPTWNEQFF.

This clonotype is labeled as medium-sized. The chain is built from TRBV11-2 and TRBJ2-5; 12 bases agree with TRBD2. Looked up from germline, CDR1 is SGHAT and CDR2 is FQNNGV. CDR3 length: 19 residues. Germline trimming cut 0 bases from V and 0 bases from J; bases unmatched to any gene: 8. The CDR3 region is CASSLDPSGRAWNQETQYF. The CDR3 nucleotides are TGTGCCAGCAGCTTAGATCCTAGCGGGAGGGCCTGGAACCAAGAGACCCAGTACTTC.

This clonotype is medium-sized by share. The rearrangement uses TRBV28 and TRBJ2-6; D is uncertain. CDR3 length equals 14 residues. In germline, CDR1 is MDHEN, CDR2 SYDVKM. Trimming cost V 7 bases and J 2 bases, with 9 bases left between them. The CDR3 spells CASTQQAGANVLTF. The CDR3, as DNA: TGTGCCAGCACCCAGCAAGCTGGGGCCAACGTCCTGACTTTC.

This clonotype is deemed large. This chain joins TRBV5-4 and TRBJ2-7; possible D gene TRBD2, 6 bases. The ends were cut back, 4 bases at V and 3 bases at J, with 14 bases in the middle. This CDR3 is 14 amino acids long. The germline CDR1 and CDR2 sequences are SGHNT and YYREEE (reference sequence). The CDR3 region is CASSPGWGVYEQYF. In nucleotides, the CDR3 is TGTGCCAGCAGCCCCGGATGGGGGGTCTACGAGCAGTACTTC.

Relative to its sample, this clonotype is medium-sized (0.01 to 0.1%). The rearrangement links TRBV28 to TRBJ2-3, with a weak D call TRBD1 (5 bases). This CDR3 has 15 amino acids. Germline loops: CDR1 MDHEN, CDR2 SYDVKM. The V end was cut by 2 bases, the J end by 0 bases, with 9 bases between. The CDR3 is CASSLGAPSTDTQYF. The CDR3 DNA reads TGTGCCAGCAGTTTAGGGGCGCCTAGCACAGATACGCAGTATTTT.